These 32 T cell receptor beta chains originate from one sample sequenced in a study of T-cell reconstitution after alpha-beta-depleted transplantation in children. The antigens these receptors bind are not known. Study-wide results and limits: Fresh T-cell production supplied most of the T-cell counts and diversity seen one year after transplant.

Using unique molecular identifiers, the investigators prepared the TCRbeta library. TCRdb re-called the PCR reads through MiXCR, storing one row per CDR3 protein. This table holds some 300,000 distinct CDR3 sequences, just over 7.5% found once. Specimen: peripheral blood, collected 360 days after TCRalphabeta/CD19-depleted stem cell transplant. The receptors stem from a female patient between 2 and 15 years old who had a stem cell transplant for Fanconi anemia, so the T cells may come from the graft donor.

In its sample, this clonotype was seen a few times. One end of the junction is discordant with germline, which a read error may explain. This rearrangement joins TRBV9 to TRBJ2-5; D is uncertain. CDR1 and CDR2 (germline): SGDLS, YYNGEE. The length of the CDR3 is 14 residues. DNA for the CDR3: TGTGCCAGCAGCGTAGATGAAAGAGCGTGGTCTGGGTCCTTC. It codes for CASSVDERAWSGSF.

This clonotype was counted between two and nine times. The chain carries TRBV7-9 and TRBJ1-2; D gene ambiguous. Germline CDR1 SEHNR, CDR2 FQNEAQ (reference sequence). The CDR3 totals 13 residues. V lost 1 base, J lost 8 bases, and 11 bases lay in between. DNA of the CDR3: TGTGCCAGCAGCTTAGAGGCCTTGAAAGGCTACACCTTC. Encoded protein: CASSLEALKGYTF.

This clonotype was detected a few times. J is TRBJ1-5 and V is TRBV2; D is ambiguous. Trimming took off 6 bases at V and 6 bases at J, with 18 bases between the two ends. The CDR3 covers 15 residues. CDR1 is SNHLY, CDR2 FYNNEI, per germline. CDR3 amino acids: CASRLQRLVGQPQHF. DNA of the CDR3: TGTGCCAGCAGGCTACAGCGCCTAGTAGGTCAGCCCCAGCATTTT.

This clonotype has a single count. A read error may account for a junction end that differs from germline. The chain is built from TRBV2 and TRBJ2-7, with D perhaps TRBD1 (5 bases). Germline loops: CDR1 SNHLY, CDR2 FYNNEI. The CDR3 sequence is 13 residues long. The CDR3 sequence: CASRARPEYEQYF. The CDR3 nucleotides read TGTGCAAGCAGGGCCCGACCTGAGTACGAGCAGTACTTC. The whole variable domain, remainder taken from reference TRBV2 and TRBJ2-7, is EPEVTQTPSHQVTQMGQEVILRCVPISNHLYFYWYRQILGQKVEFLVSFYNNEISEKSEIFDDQFSVERPDGSNFTLKIRSTKLEDSAMYFCASRARPEYEQYFGPGTRLTVT.

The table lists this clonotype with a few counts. The CDR3 protein is CASSEDGGYEQYF. For the CDR3, the DNA is TGTGCCAGCAGTGAAGATGGCGGATACGAGCAGTACTTC. V and J are TRBV2 and TRBJ2-7; D not certain. The CDR3 totals 13 residues. Per the germline V gene, CDR1 is SNHLY and CDR2 is FYNNEI. V was clipped by 1 base and J by 4 bases, with 8 bases between them. Looking up the rest from reference TRBV2 and TRBJ2-7 gives the full variable domain: EPEVTQTPSHQVTQMGQEVILRCVPISNHLYFYWYRQILGQKVEFLVSFYNNEISEKSEIFDDQFSVERPDGSNFTLKIRSTKLEDSAMYFCASSEDGGYEQYFGPGTRLTVT.

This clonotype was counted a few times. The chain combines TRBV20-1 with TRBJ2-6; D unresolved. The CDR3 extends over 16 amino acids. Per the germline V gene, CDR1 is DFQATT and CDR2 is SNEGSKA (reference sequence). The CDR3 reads CSAVRPGTSGANVLTF. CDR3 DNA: TGCAGCGCCGTTAGGCCAGGTACCTCTGGGGCCAACGTCCTGACTTTC.

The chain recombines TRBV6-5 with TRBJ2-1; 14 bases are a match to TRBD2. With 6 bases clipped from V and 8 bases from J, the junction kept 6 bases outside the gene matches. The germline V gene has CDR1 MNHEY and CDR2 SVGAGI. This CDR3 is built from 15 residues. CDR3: CASRKTSGRADEQFF. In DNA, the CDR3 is TGTGCCAGCAGAAAGACTAGCGGGAGGGCCGATGAGCAGTTCTTC.

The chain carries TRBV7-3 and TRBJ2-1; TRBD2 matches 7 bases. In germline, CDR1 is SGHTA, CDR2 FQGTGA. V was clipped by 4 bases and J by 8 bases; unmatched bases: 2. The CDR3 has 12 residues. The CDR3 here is CASSSGGYEQFF. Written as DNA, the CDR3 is TGTGCCAGCAGCTCGGGGGGTTATGAGCAGTTCTTC. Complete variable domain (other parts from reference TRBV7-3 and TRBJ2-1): GAGVSQTPSNKVTEKGKYVELRCDPISGHTALYWYRQSLGQGPEFLIYFQGTGAADDSGLPNDRFFAVRPEGSVSTLKIQRTERGDSAVYLCASSSGGYEQFFGPGTRLTVL.

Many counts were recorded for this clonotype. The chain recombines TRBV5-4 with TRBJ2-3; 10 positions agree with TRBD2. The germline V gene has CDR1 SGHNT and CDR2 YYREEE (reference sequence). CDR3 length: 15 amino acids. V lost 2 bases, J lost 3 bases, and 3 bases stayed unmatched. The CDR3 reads CASSLSSGRTDTQYF. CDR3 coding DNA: TGTGCCAGCAGCTTAAGTAGCGGGAGGACAGATACGCAGTATTTT.

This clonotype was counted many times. The CDR3 region has the DNA TGCGCCAGCAGCTACTATCCGAACACCGGGGAGCTGTTTTTT. The encoded protein is CASSYYPNTGELFF. The chain uses TRBV5-1 and TRBJ2-2; no clear D gene. Trimming removed 3 bases at V and 0 bases at J, with 6 bases between. This CDR3 has 14 residues. CDR1 SGHRS and CDR2 YFSETQ come from the germline V gene.

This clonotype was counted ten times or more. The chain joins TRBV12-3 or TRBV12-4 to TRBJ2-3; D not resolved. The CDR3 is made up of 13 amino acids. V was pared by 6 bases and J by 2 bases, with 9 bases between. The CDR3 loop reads CASSPRNTDTQYF. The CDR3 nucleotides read TGTGCCAGCAGCCCGCGCAACACAGATACGCAGTATTTT.

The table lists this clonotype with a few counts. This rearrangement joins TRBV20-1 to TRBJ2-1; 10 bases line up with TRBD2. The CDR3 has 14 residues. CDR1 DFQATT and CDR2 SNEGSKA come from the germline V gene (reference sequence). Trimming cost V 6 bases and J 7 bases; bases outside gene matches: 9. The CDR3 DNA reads TGCAGTGCGAAAGCGGGGGGGCCGGAAAATGAGCAGTTCTTC. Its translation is CSAKAGGPENEQFF.

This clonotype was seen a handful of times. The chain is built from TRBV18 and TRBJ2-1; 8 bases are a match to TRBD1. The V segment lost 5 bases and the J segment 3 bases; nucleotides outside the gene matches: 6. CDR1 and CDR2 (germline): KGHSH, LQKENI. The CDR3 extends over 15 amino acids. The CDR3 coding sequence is TGTGCCAGCTCAGCCGGGACAGGAAACTACAATGAGCAGTTCTTC. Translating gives CASSAGTGNYNEQFF.

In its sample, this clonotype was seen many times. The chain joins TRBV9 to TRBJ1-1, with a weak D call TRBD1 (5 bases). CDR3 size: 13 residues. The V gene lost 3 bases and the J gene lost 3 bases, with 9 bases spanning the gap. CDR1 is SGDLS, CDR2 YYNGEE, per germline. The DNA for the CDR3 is TGTGCCAGCAGCGGGGACGGCGACACTGAAGCTTTCTTT. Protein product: CASSGDGDTEAFF.

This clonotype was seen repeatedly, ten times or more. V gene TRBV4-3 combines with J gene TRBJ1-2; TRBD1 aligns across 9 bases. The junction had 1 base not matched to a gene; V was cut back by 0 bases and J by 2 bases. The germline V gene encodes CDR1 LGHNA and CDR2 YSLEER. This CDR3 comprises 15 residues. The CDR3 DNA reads TGCGCCAGCAGCCAAGAAGGGACAGGGAACTATGGCTACACCTTC. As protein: CASSQEGTGNYGYTF.

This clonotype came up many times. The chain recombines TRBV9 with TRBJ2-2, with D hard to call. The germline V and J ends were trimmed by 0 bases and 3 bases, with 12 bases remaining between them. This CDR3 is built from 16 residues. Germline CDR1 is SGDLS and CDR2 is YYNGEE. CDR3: CASSVAAIEDTGELFF. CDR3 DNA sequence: TGTGCCAGCAGCGTAGCGGCTATCGAGGACACCGGGGAGCTGTTTTTT. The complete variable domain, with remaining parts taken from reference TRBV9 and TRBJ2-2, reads DSGVTQTPKHLITATGQRVTLRCSPRSGDLSVYWYQQSLDQGLQFLIQYYNGEERAKGNILERFSAQQFPDLHSELNLSSLELGDSALYFCASSVAAIEDTGELFFGEGSRLTVL.

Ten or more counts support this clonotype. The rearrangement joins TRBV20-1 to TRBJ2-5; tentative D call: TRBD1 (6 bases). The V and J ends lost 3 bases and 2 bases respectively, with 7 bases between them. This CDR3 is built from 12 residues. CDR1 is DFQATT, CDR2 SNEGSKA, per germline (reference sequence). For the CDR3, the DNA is TGCAGTGCTAGCGGGACACAAGAGACCCAGTACTTC. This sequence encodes CSASGTQETQYF.

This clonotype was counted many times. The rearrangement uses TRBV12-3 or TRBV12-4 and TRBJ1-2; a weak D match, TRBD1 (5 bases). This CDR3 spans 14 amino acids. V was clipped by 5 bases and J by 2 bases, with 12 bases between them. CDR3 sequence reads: CASSNRAGNYGYTF. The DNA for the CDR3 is TGTGCCAGCAGTAACCGGGCAGGGAACTATGGCTACACCTTC.

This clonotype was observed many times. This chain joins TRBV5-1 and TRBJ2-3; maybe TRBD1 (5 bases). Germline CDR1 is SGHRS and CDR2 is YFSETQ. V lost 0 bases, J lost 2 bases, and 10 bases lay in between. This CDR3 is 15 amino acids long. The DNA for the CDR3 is TGCGCCAGCAGCTTGGATGGGGCAACCACAGATACGCAGTATTTT. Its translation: CASSLDGATTDTQYF.

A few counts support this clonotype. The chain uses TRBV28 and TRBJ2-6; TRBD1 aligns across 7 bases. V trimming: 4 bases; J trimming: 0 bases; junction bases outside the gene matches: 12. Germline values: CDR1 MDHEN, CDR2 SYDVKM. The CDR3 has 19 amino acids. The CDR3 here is CASSSTGSGPFSGANVLTF. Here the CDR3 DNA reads TGTGCCAGCAGTTCGACAGGGTCTGGGCCCTTCTCTGGGGCCAACGTCCTGACTTTC.

The chain's CDR3 is CASSPSWGGGTDTQYF. The DNA of the CDR3 is TGTGCCAGCAGTCCCTCCTGGGGGGGTGGGACAGATACGCAGTATTTT. The chain is built from TRBV2 and TRBJ2-3, with 7 bases matching TRBD2. The CDR3 length is 16 residues. The germline CDR1 and CDR2 sequences are SNHLY and FYNNEI. J was trimmed by 3 bases and V by 5 bases; bases with no gene match: 11.

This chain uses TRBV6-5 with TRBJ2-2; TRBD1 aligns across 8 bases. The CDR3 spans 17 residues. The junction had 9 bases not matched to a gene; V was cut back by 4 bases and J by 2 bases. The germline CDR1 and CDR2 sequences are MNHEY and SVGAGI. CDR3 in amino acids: CASSWRQGRSNTGELFF. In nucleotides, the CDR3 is TGTGCCAGCAGTTGGAGACAGGGGCGCTCTAACACCGGGGAGCTGTTTTTT.

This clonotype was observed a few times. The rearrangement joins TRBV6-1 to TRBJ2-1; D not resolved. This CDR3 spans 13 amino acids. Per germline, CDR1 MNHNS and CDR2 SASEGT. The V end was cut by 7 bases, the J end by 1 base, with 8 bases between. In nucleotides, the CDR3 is TGTGCCAGCAAGTGGCAGTCCTACAATGAGCAGTTCTTC. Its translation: CASKWQSYNEQFF.

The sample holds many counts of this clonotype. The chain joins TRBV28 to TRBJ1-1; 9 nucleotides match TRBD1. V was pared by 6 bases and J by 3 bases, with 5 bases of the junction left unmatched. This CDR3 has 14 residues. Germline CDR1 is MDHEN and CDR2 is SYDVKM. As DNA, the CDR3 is TGTGCCAGCAGAGACACAGGGGGCCACACTGAAGCTTTCTTT. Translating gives CASRDTGGHTEAFF.

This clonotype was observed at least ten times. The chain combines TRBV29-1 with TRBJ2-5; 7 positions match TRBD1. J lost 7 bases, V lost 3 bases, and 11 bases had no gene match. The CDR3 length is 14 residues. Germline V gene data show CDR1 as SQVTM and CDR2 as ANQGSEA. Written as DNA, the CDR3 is TGCAGCGTTGAGAGGGACAGAGCTGGGGGGACCCAGTACTTC. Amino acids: CSVERDRAGGTQYF.

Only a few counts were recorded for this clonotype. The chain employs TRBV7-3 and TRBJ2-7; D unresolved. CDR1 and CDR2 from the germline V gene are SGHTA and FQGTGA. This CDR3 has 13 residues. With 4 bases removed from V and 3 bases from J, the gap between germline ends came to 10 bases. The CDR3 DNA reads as TGTGCCAGCAGCTCGCAACCCGGCTACGAGCAGTACTTC. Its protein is CASSSQPGYEQYF.

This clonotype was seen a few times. The CDR3 protein is CASSVSSMNTEAFF. The DNA of the CDR3 is TGTGCCAGCAGCGTGTCCTCCATGAACACTGAAGCTTTCTTT. The chain has TRBV9 and TRBJ1-1; D remains ambiguous. With 2 bases removed from V and 0 bases from J, the gap between germline ends came to 8 bases. The germline V gene has CDR1 SGDLS and CDR2 YYNGEE. CDR3 length: 14 amino acids.

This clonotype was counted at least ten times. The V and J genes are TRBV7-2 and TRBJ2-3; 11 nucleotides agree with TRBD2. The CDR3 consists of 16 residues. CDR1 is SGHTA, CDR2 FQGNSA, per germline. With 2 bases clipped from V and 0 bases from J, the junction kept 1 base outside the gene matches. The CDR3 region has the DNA TGTGCCAGCAGCTTAACTAGCGGGGGTAGCACAGATACGCAGTATTTT. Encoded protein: CASSLTSGGSTDTQYF.

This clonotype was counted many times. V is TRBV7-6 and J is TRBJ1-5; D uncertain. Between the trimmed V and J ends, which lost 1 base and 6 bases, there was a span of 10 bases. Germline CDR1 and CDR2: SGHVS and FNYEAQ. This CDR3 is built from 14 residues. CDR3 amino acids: CASSLEMEGQPQHF. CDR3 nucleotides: TGTGCCAGCAGCTTAGAAATGGAAGGTCAGCCCCAGCATTTT.

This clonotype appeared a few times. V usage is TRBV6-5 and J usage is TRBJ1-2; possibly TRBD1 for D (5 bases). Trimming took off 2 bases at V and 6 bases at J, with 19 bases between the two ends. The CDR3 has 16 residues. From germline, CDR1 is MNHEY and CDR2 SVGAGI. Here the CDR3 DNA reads TGTGCCAGCAGTTACCACACCAAGGGAGGGGACGATGGCTACACCTTC. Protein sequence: CASSYHTKGGDDGYTF.

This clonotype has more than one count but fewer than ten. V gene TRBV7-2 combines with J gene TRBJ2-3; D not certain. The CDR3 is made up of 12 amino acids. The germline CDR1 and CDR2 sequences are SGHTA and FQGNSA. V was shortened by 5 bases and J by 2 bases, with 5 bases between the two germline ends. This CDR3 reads CASSTFTDTQYF. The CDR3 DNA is TGTGCCAGCAGCACCTTCACAGATACGCAGTATTTT.

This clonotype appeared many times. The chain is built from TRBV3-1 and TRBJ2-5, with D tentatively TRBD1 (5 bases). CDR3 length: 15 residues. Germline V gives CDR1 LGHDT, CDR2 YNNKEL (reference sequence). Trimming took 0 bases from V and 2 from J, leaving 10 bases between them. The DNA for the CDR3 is TGTGCCAGCAGCCAAGATCGCAGGGCTCAAGAGACCCAGTACTTC. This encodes CASSQDRRAQETQYF.